Sequencing of this T cell receptor beta chain was carried out in a study of shared clonotypes between healthy human individuals. Study results and limitations: Few donors restricted represented genetic and exposure-history diversity.

Profiling relied on immunoSEQ multiplex PCR, and the TCRdb table lists in-frame clones only, not all of them. The top ten hold about 0.13% of the sample, which has millions of clones, more than 80% seen once. This clone was found a few times. As yet, its antigen is unknown. Sequences were obtained from naive CD4+ T cells sorted from blood. Subset noted: CD45RA+ positively selected. This clonotype was obtained from a man younger than 35 in good health.

The CDR3 protein is CASSLEGEYEQYF. CDR3 nucleotide sequence: TGTGCCAGCAGCCTAGAGGGGGAGTACGAGCAGTACTTC. The V gene is TRBV2, the J gene TRBJ2-7; D may be TRBD1 (6 bases). There are 13 residues in the CDR3. The germline CDR1 and CDR2 sequences are SNHLY and FYNNEI. Trimming removed 6 bases at V and 4 bases at J, with 13 bases between.